This entry is about one T cell receptor (beta chain). Its antigen is not identified. The V end was cut by 11 bases, the J end by 4 bases, with 14 bases between. This CDR3 region has 12 residues. Germline V gene lookup returns CDR1 MNHNY and CDR2 SVGAGI (reference sequence). Profiled with immunoSEQ multiplex PCR; TCRdb holds only in-frame clones, not every one. The data hold around 220,000 clones, with around 88% observed a single time. This sample was taken from a study of cytomegalovirus exposure and HLA in healthy donors. About the study: A subsequent analysis stated that the 120 or so validation repertoires were run on the same platform as the roughly 620 first-cohort repertoires.

The study, taken as a whole, reports: In a later analysis, first-cohort TCR clusters were found to tend to co-occur in the 120 validation repertoires. The authors listed 150 to 200 TCR beta chains as cytomegalovirus-associated. Reports showed the classifier diagnosing cytomegalovirus status with high specificity and sensitivity.

The sequence derives from a woman aged 18 to 35 in good health and CMV-seronegative. What was sequenced was PBMCs. The chain has TRBV6-6 and TRBJ1-2, with no clear D. The CDR3 bases are TGTGCCGGACGGGAGGGCCCCTATGGCTACACCTTC. Residues: CAGREGPYGYTF.